A single sample gave rise to the 8 T cell receptor beta chains below, sequenced in a study of blood T cells in healthy people across ages. Then a second PCR, running roughly 7 to 11 cycles, was carried out with a sample-barcoded 5' primer and a J-beta primer mix. TCRdb reanalysed the 5' RACE reads using MiXCR and keeps one entry per CDR3 protein. This table holds 1.5 million to 2 million distinct CDR3 sequences, 49% found once. The sequenced material came from blood. The origin of the receptors is a middle-aged woman in good health.

The rearrangement links TRBV9 to TRBJ2-3; 14 bases align to TRBD2. Germline V gives CDR1 SGDLS, CDR2 YYNGEE. V lost 0 bases and J lost 0; bases outside the gene matches: 3. The CDR3 runs to 18 residues. The CDR3 reads CASSVGLAGGASTDTQYF. The DNA of the CDR3 is TGTGCCAGCAGCGTAGGACTAGCGGGGGGGGCTAGCACAGATACGCAGTATTTT. The variable domain in full, with the rest retrieved from reference TRBV9 and TRBJ2-3, is DSGVTQTPKHLITATGQRVTLRCSPRSGDLSVYWYQQSLDQGLQFLIQYYNGEERAKGNILERFSAQQFPDLHSELNLSSLELGDSALYFCASSVGLAGGASTDTQYFGPGTRLTVL.

The chain recombines TRBV6-2 or TRBV6-3 with TRBJ2-7; D unresolved. With 10 bases removed from V and 3 bases from J, the gap between germline ends came to 19 bases. Germline CDR1 and CDR2: MNHEY and SVGEGT. The CDR3 has 14 amino acids. In DNA form, the CDR3 reads TGTGCCACTTCTCGCTCCGCATCCCTCTACGAGCAGTACTTC. This gives the protein CATSRSASLYEQYF.

The rearrangement uses TRBV9 and TRBJ2-1, with 7 bases identical to TRBD2. In germline, CDR1 is SGDLS, CDR2 YYNGEE. This CDR3 spans 14 amino acids. With 0 bases clipped from V and 8 bases from J, the junction kept 5 bases outside the gene matches. The CDR3 DNA follows: TGTGCCAGCAGCGTAGTGGTCCGGGGGGATGAGCAGTTCTTC. It yields the protein CASSVVVRGDEQFF.

This chain links TRBV6-2 or TRBV6-3 with TRBJ2-1; a possible D gene is TRBD2 (6 bases). The CDR3 runs to 16 residues. The germline V and J ends were trimmed by 2 bases and 3 bases, with 14 bases remaining between them. The germline gives CDR1 MNHEY, CDR2 SVGEGT. CDR3 coding DNA: TGTGCCAGCAGTTACCTCGAGGGGCGGGGCTACAATGAGCAGTTCTTC. It codes for CASSYLEGRGYNEQFF.

This chain links TRBV27 with TRBJ1-2; D is possibly TRBD1 (5 bases). The germline CDR1 and CDR2 sequences are MNHEY and SMNVEV (reference sequence). The CDR3 has 13 residues. V was pared by 5 bases and J by 8 bases, with 15 bases between. DNA of the CDR3: TGTGCCAGCAGTCCCTGGGGTAGGGGCGGCTACACCTTC. Translated: CASSPWGRGGYTF.

This clonotype was detected only a few times. V is TRBV12-3 or TRBV12-4 and J is TRBJ2-5; D gene uncertain. There are 15 residues in the CDR3. V was clipped by 1 base and J by 7 bases, with 16 bases between them. The CDR3 sequence is CASSLELGSVGTQYF. In nucleotides, the CDR3 is TGTGCCAGCAGTTTAGAACTCGGGTCCGTAGGGACCCAGTACTTC.

In this sample, this clonotype turned up once. The chain has TRBV20-1 and TRBJ2-3, with D tentatively TRBD1 (5 bases). Trimming stripped 5 bases from V and 2 bases from J, with 14 bases between. The CDR3 totals 14 residues. Per the germline V gene, CDR1 is DFQATT and CDR2 is SNEGSKA (reference sequence). CDR3 amino acids: CSAGTQGITDTQYF. CDR3 coding DNA: TGCAGTGCTGGTACTCAGGGAATCACAGATACGCAGTATTTT.

CDR3 sequence reads: CASSPDRAGYNEQFF. In nucleotides, the CDR3 is TGTGCCAGCTCACCAGACAGGGCAGGCTACAATGAGCAGTTCTTC. The rearrangement joins TRBV18 to TRBJ2-1, with TRBD1 matching 7 bases. J gave up 3 bases and V 2 bases, and 4 bases lay outside the gene matches. The CDR3 extends over 15 amino acids. The germline V gene encodes CDR1 KGHSH and CDR2 LQKENI.